A selection of T cell receptor beta chains follows, all from one sample in a study of blood T cell repertoires in COVID-19. The repertoire was sequenced with immunoSEQ multiplex PCR; TCRdb's copy has only in-frame clones and lacks some. The data show 120,000 to 150,000 clones, roughly 76% seen once. The sequenced sample consisted of peripheral blood. These receptors were collected from a human donor with acute or convalescent COVID-19. The donor label of this sample is uncertain. The CDR3 runs from the conserved cysteine through the conserved F or W. Clone size appears in some rows only: once, few, many, or a class for an expanded clone.

v_call	j_call	clone_size	cdr3_aa
TRBV5-6	TRBJ1-2	.	CASSPPGTVEYDYGYTF
TRBV27	TRBJ1-1	.	CATGVRVSEAFF
TRBV10-3	TRBJ2-7	.	CAISAGTGSYEQYF
TRBV6-5	TRBJ1-2	once	CASTRKEAGSYGYTF
TRBV10-2	TRBJ1-1	.	CATFQQGPGTEAFF
TRBV14	TRBJ1-1	many	CASSQLRVNTEAFF
TRBV19	TRBJ2-7	once	CASRPRGGYEQYF
TRBV19	TRBJ2-1	.	CASSRGQSYNEQFF
TRBV5-1	TRBJ2-2	.	CASSLRRDTGELFF
TRBV2	TRBJ1-2	.	CASRGQGAISGYTF
TRBV10-1	TRBJ2-2	.	CASSPTSEMNTGELFF
TRBV6-5	TRBJ1-2	once	CASSSGQVWFEGYTF
TRBV5-5	TRBJ1-2	.	CASSLEYRTPNYGYTF
TRBV19	TRBJ1-2	.	CASIDRNYGYTF
TRBV5-1	TRBJ1-5	.	CASSLSGDNQPQHF
TRBV2	TRBJ1-1	few	CASSEVVTKNTEAFF
TRBV6-5	TRBJ1-5	.	CASSYSISGLEPQHF
TRBV7-2	TRBJ1-5	.	CASSLGQGGSQPQHF
TRBV6-5	TRBJ2-7	.	CASSYGGQGTYEQYF
TRBV5-1	TRBJ1-1	.	CASSLGQASMNTEAFF
TRBV19	TRBJ2-4	.	CASSAQGRPAKNIQYF
TRBV2	TRBJ1-1	few	CASSEVRFRVNTEAFF
TRBV19	TRBJ2-1	.	CASTNWDRGGNEQFF
TRBV6-6	TRBJ2-2	.	CASTGNTGELFF
TRBV5-1	TRBJ2-7	.	CASSPGDRDHGEQYF
TRBV5-1	TRBJ1-5	once	CASRLEGPGPQHF
TRBV5-1	TRBJ1-1	.	CASSWGQPTEAFF
TRBV5-1	TRBJ2-1	.	CASSSSSGGDYNEQFF
TRBV24-1	TRBJ2-7	.	CATSGRQAVPDEQYF
TRBV7-2	TRBJ1-6	.	CASRPDRGSSYNSPLHF
TRBV4-1	TRBJ1-4	.	CASSTGQGATNEKLFF
TRBV18	TRBJ2-7	many	CASSTDRGSLYEQYF
TRBV12-5	TRBJ1-1	.	CASGELNTEAFF
TRBV7-9	TRBJ1-1	few	CASSLGQNTEAFF
TRBV20-1	TRBJ2-7	.	CSLPGVYEQYF
TRBV6-4	TRBJ2-1	.	CASSPRVGEQFF
TRBV6-5	TRBJ1-2	.	CASSLRGRVLDGYTF
TRBV3-1/TRBV3-2	TRBJ1-4	once	CASSGGAREKLFF
TRBV5-8	TRBJ1-2	.	CASTPWSAENGYTF
TRBV10-3	TRBJ1-1	.	CAIIQGPNTEAFF
TRBV19	TRBJ2-5	.	CASSSHRDRGVETQYF
TRBV2	TRBJ2-3	.	CASSDFPGADTQYF
TRBV5-1	TRBJ2-3	.	CASSPWDFRDTQYF
TRBV15	TRBJ1-1	.	CATSRGGNTEAFF
TRBV11-2	TRBJ2-2	.	CASSPWTSGSGELFF
TRBV6-6	TRBJ1-1	.	CASSYSWGHLNTEAFF
TRBV11-3	TRBJ2-1	.	CASSLSGGAGNEQFF
TRBV9	TRBJ1-1	.	CASSSTGANTEAFF
TRBV14	TRBJ2-6	.	CASSHLSPGQHHSGANVLTF
TRBV15	TRBJ2-7	.	CATSPRPTGYEQYF
TRBV30	TRBJ1-1	.	CAWSVVEVTEAFF
TRBV6-5	TRBJ2-1	.	CASSFMTGNYNEQFF
TRBV7-9	TRBJ2-5	.	CASNFNLETQYF
TRBV19	TRBJ1-2	.	CASSQDRKRGYTF
TRBV2	TRBJ1-2	few	CASSEPQGDGYTF
TRBV5-4	TRBJ2-3	.	CASSFTGNPDTQYF
TRBV2	TRBJ2-1	.	CATLRRVPSGGGNEQFF
TRBV10-3	TRBJ1-1	few	CAIMGDTRNTEAFF
TRBV6-1	TRBJ1-5	.	CASSVHFNPGGHQPQHF